These T cell receptor beta chains were read from a single sample in a study of T cell repertoires in cytomegalovirus infection. Which antigens these TCRs recognize remains unknown. TCRdb independently ran MiXCR on the reads; one entry per CDR3 protein. The repertoire has approximately 220,000 distinct CDR3 sequences, 30% to 45% of them found once; the top ten carry around 64%. Sequencing used CD8+ T cells from cultured PBMCs, obtained from culture after CMV antigen stimulation. Receptors originate from a human donor in good health (CMV status not recorded). Some clones in this sample may be carry-over from other donors' samples. Both conserved end residues are part of each CDR3. A D gene is named only where the DNA matches it firmly. Not every row has a clone size; where given, it reads once, few, many or a size class.

TRBD1	.	TRBV12-3/TRBV12-4	TRBJ2-3	TGTGCCAGCAGTTCCAGGGGGCCAGGAGATACGCAGTATTTT	CASSSRGPGDTQYF
.	.	TRBV19	TRBJ2-7	TGTGCCAGTAGTATGGGATTCGGCTACGAGCAGTACTTC	CASSMGFGYEQYF
TRBD2	few	TRBV7-9	TRBJ2-1	TGTGCCAGCAGCTTAAGCGGGACTAGCGCTTACAATGAGCAGTTCTTC	CASSLSGTSAYNEQFF
TRBD2	.	TRBV12-5	TRBJ2-1	TGTGCTAGTACCCGGGGGGGGCCTCCTCCTAAAGAGCAGTTCTTC	CASTRGGPPPKEQFF
.	once	TRBV6-8	TRBJ2-7	TGTGCCAGCAGTTACTCGGCCATCTCCTACGAGCAGTACTTC	CASSYSAISYEQYF
TRBD2	few	TRBV7-3	TRBJ2-2	TGTGCCAGCAGCGCAGACGCGGGAGGGCAACACACCGGGGAGCTGTTTTTT	CASSADAGGQHTGELFF
.	.	TRBV28	TRBJ1-6	TGTGCCAGCAGTTTAGGACAGACTAATTCACCCCTCCACTTT	CASSLGQTNSPLHF
.	.	TRBV4-1	TRBJ2-7	TGCGCCAGCAGCCACCTTACCGGGTTCTCCTACGAGCAGTACTTC	CASSHLTGFSYEQYF
.	.	TRBV11-2	TRBJ2-1	TGTGCCAGCAGCTTAAGAAGGAATGAGCAGTTCTTC	CASSLRRNEQFF
.	few	TRBV6-1	TRBJ1-2	TGTGCCAGCAGTGAGGCACGGACCTATGGCTACACCTTC	CASSEARTYGYTF
TRBD1	few	TRBV5-4	TRBJ1-3	TGTGCCAGCAGCCCCGACAGGGAAACGTCTGGAAACACCATATATTTT	CASSPDRETSGNTIYF
TRBD1	few	TRBV6-1	TRBJ1-5	TGTGCCAGCAGTAATGACAGGGATAGCAATCAGCCCCAGCATTTT	CASSNDRDSNQPQHF
.	.	TRBV5-1	TRBJ1-1	TGCGCCAGCAGCTTGCACGGGACTGAAGCTTTCTTT	CASSLHGTEAFF